This T cell receptor (beta chain) was recorded in a study of long-term antiretroviral therapy in people with HIV. General observations from the study: Controls exceeded HIV repertoires in CDR3 length range.

Points on this clone: What it binds is not known.

Running of the v3.0 immunoSEQ assay took place at survey level. Each sample had sequencing targeting about 35,000-50,000 T-cell genomes. Here immunoSEQ multiplex PCR was the method, and the copy in TCRdb shows in-frame clones only, minus some. The sample gives some 25,000 clones, 80% to 90% of which show up once; approximately 16% is in the top ten. Until DNA extraction, the samples held between about 1-10 million cryopreserved PBMC. Sequencing was performed on unsorted PBMCs, taken 1.2 years after starting antiretroviral therapy. The origin of this receptor is a man between 50 and 59 years old with HIV.

CDR3 bases: TGCGCCAAAGACAGGGCTTTAGGTCAGCCCCAGCATTTT. This encodes CAKDRALGQPQHF. The V and J genes are TRBV10-1 and TRBJ1-5; 7 nucleotides align to TRBD1. The germline V gene encodes CDR1 WNHNN and CDR2 SYGVQD (reference sequence). The CDR3 covers 13 residues. With 10 bases clipped from V and 6 bases from J, the junction kept 9 bases outside the gene matches.